A selection of T cell receptor beta chains follows, all from one sample in a study of T cells after yellow fever vaccination. One entry per CDR3 protein results from TCRdb running MiXCR on the 5' RACE reads. This table has about 68,000 distinct CDR3 sequences, approximately 7% appearing once. The source material was CD8+ T cells sorted from PBMCs, sampled about 49 days after the first yellow fever vaccination. The receptors here all came from a man in his late teens or twenties who received the YFV17D yellow fever vaccine. CDR3s include the opening cysteine and the closing phenylalanine or tryptophan. D genes are given only for firm matches. The size of a clone is reported for some rows only, either as once, few or many, or as a class for expanded clones.

j_call | v_call | d_call | clone_size | cdr3_aa | cdr3_nt
TRBJ2-1 | TRBV5-1 | NA | many | CASSFRQESSYNEQFF | TGCGCCAGCAGCTTCCGACAGGAGAGCTCCTACAATGAGCAGTTCTTC
TRBJ2-5 | TRBV6-5 | TRBD1 | many | CASSYGQANQETQYF | TGTGCCAGCAGTTACGGACAGGCCAACCAAGAGACCCAGTACTTC
TRBJ2-7 | TRBV7-9 | NA | many | CASSLRQYEQYF | TGTGCCAGCAGCTTAAGACAGTACGAGCAGTACTTC
TRBJ1-2 | TRBV5-1 | NA | few | CASSLGGRGRNYGYTF | TGCGCCAGCAGCTTGGGAGGTAGAGGACGGAACTATGGCTACACCTTC
TRBJ2-7 | TRBV6-2/TRBV6-3 | NA | few | CASSFGATGEYF | TGTGCCAGCAGTTTCGGAGCGACGGGGGAGTACTTC
TRBJ2-1 | TRBV6-6 | NA | few | CASSYGENEQFF | TGTGCCAGCAGTTACGGAGAGAATGAGCAGTTCTTC
TRBJ1-5 | TRBV6-5 | NA | few | CASSYRRTETQPQHF | TGTGCCAGCAGTTACCGTCGGACAGAAACTCAGCCCCAGCATTTT
TRBJ2-1 | TRBV4-2 | NA | NA | CASSQKGLLVNEQFF | TGTGCCAGCAGCCAAAAGGGACTTCTCGTCAATGAGCAGTTCTTC
TRBJ2-5 | TRBV27 | NA | many | CASSLSLGFGETQYF | TGTGCCAGCAGTTTATCGTTGGGTTTCGGTGAGACCCAGTACTTC
TRBJ2-2 | TRBV25-1 | NA | NA | CASSEYGGSGELFF | TGTGCCAGCAGTGAATATGGGGGATCCGGGGAGCTGTTTTTT
TRBJ2-7 | TRBV10-2 | NA | many | CASSESNWREQYF | TGCGCCAGCAGTGAGTCGAATTGGCGCGAGCAGTACTTC
TRBJ1-6 | TRBV7-3 | NA | many | CASSWTRGHNSPLHF | TGTGCCAGCAGCTGGACAAGAGGGCATAATTCACCCCTCCACTTT
TRBJ1-2 | TRBV12-3/TRBV12-4 | TRBD1 | NA | CASSYGQGRSYTF | TGTGCCAGCAGTTACGGACAGGGGCGGAGCTACACCTTC
TRBJ2-5 | TRBV20-1 | NA | many | CSARDRLGAGETQYF | TGCAGTGCTAGAGATCGCTTGGGGGCCGGAGAGACCCAGTACTTC
TRBJ2-3 | TRBV11-1 | TRBD1 | NA | CASRILRTGGSSTDTQYF | TGTGCCAGCAGGATCCTGCGGACAGGGGGATCTAGCACAGATACGCAGTATTTT
TRBJ1-3 | TRBV12-3/TRBV12-4 | NA | NA | CASGRVGNTIYF | TGTGCCAGCGGAAGGGTTGGAAACACCATATATTTT
TRBJ2-7 | TRBV5-4 | NA | NA | CASSLGDNLYEQYF | TGTGCCAGCAGCTTGGGTGACAACCTCTACGAGCAGTACTTC
TRBJ1-4 | TRBV3-1 | NA | many | CASSQDGPEKLFF | TGTGCCAGCAGCCAAGACGGTCCCGAAAAACTGTTTTTT
TRBJ1-1 | TRBV29-1 | NA | many | CSVAIRQSGTEAFF | TGCAGCGTTGCGATTAGACAGTCGGGGACTGAAGCTTTCTTT
TRBJ2-1 | TRBV7-8 | TRBD1 | many | CASSGQGANEQFF | TGTGCCAGCAGCGGACAGGGGGCCAATGAGCAGTTCTTC
TRBJ1-3 | TRBV7-6 | NA | many | CASSFSLSGNTIYF | TGTGCCAGCAGCTTCAGTCTCTCTGGAAACACCATATATTTT
TRBJ1-1 | TRBV12-3/TRBV12-4 | NA | many | CASRVGSSGTEAFF | TGTGCCAGCAGAGTTGGCAGTTCCGGCACTGAAGCTTTCTTT
TRBJ2-6 | TRBV4-2 | NA | many | CASSQDMGPGANVLTF | TGTGCCAGCAGCCAAGATATGGGGCCCGGGGCCAACGTCCTGACTTTC
TRBJ2-5 | TRBV4-1 | TRBD1 | many | CASSQPVGGEETQYF | TGCGCCAGCAGCCAACCGGTAGGGGGCGAAGAGACCCAGTACTTC
TRBJ2-5 | TRBV3-1 | TRBD2 | many | CASRQGSGGRAWETQYF | TGTGCCAGCAGACAAGGGAGCGGGGGGCGCGCTTGGGAGACCCAGTACTTC
TRBJ2-3 | TRBV29-1 | TRBD1 | many | CSVAGGSTDTQYF | TGCAGCGTTGCAGGGGGCAGCACAGATACGCAGTATTTT